Listed below are T cell receptor beta chains from one sample, sequenced in a study of CD8+CD57+ T cells in acquired aplastic anemia. TCRdb itself ran the reads through MiXCR, one entry per CDR3 protein. The table shows some 290,000 distinct CDR3 sequences, with around three fifths occurring only once. The sample taken for sequencing was sorted CD4+, CD8+, or CD8+CD57+ T cells (not recorded which) from PBMCs. These receptors came from a human donor with severe aplastic anemia or a healthy control (not recorded which). Each CDR3 is given with its conserved first and last residue. D genes are given only for firm matches. Some rows have no size entry. The others give once, few or many, or a class for an expanded clone.

>TRBV29-1|.|TRBD1|TRBJ2-7
CSVVDREQTYEQYF
>TRBV10-3|.|.|TRBJ2-1
CATRLNSYNEQFF
>TRBV2|once|TRBD1|TRBJ1-2
CASFTGQQANYGYTF
>TRBV29-1|.|.|TRBJ2-7
CSVLGDDEQYF
>TRBV20-1|.|.|TRBJ2-3
CSAEAAHTQYF
>TRBV9|.|TRBD2|TRBJ2-3
CASSVDSGGVGDTQYF
>TRBV2|.|.|TRBJ2-7
CASSENLQGYEQYF
>TRBV2|few|.|TRBJ1-1
CASSSDGRLEAFF
>TRBV19|.|.|TRBJ1-1
CASSIDWNTEAFF
>TRBV24-1|.|.|TRBJ2-1
CATSPSGGRNEQFF
>TRBV5-1|.|TRBD1|TRBJ1-2
CASSPLRDRGVKNYGYTF
>TRBV10-3|many|TRBD1|TRBJ2-5
CAISADTGVWETQYF
>TRBV20-1|.|TRBD1|TRBJ1-2
CSAYPRQGHGYTF
>TRBV2|.|.|TRBJ1-2
CASDKRGGGVAF
>TRBV5-6|.|.|TRBJ2-1
CASSLPGRAGEQFF
>TRBV10-3|.|.|TRBJ1-1
CATQGSGQEAFF
>TRBV7-8|.|.|TRBJ1-1
CASSLIQGTEAFF
>TRBV20-1|.|.|TRBJ2-4
CSAPEGDKNIQYF
>TRBV7-8|.|TRBD1|TRBJ2-4
CASSLVPRTGDKNIQYF
>TRBV5-1|.|TRBD1|TRBJ1-6
CASSWDPGTGRHYNSPLHF
>TRBV19|.|TRBD1|TRBJ1-6
CASRPDGQDLRSPLHF
>TRBV6-1|many|.|TRBJ2-7
CASSERLRGVYEQYF
>TRBV5-6|many|.|TRBJ2-7
CASSLSGQELGYF
>TRBV20-1|many|TRBD2|TRBJ2-3
CSGGLPTSGVTDTQYF
>TRBV10-2|.|TRBD2|TRBJ2-3
CASRSAGVETDTQYF
>TRBV5-1|.|TRBD2|TRBJ2-7
CASSLGGGAVYEQYF
>TRBV5-1|many|.|TRBJ2-3
CASSSEGDTQYF
>TRBV14|.|.|TRBJ2-2
CASSPMTVYGTGELFF
>TRBV29-1|.|.|TRBJ1-3
CSVEDRGTSSGNTIYF
>TRBV6-9|once|TRBD2|TRBJ2-1
CASSYQTSGISDEQFF
>TRBV6-5|many|.|TRBJ1-2
CASSPLGDYYGYTF
>TRBV5-8|.|.|TRBJ2-5
CSSVRDGVQRDQETQYF
>TRBV6-5|.|.|TRBJ1-1
CASIPDGVGTEAFF
>TRBV20-1|.|TRBD2|TRBJ2-1
CSAPSPSSGSNEQFF
>TRBV19|.|TRBD2|TRBJ2-5
CASRGAGGVETQYF
>TRBV20-1|.|.|TRBJ1-2
CSARGTPGTNYGYTF
>TRBV20-1|once|.|TRBJ2-1
CSARRGGGLNEQFF
>TRBV5-4|.|.|TRBJ2-3
CASRIRTSTDTQYF
>TRBV14|.|.|TRBJ2-3
CASSQGSGADTQYF
>TRBV29-1|few|.|TRBJ1-1
CSVDPLPGQAFF
>TRBV25-1|.|.|TRBJ1-2
CASSEYGDLYGYTF
>TRBV20-1|many|TRBD1|TRBJ2-3
CSARDSRRGQITDTQYF
>TRBV20-1|.|TRBD2|TRBJ2-5
CSARTLAGGGIQETQYF
>TRBV12-3/TRBV12-4|.|.|TRBJ2-7
CASRLGVRSDEQYF
>TRBV2|few|.|TRBJ2-5
CAGRRTRQETQYF
>TRBV15|.|.|TRBJ1-5
CATSREKGSNQPQHF
>TRBV20-1|.|.|TRBJ2-3
CSARRASTDTQYF
>TRBV24-1|many|.|TRBJ1-2
CATSGSRGYGGYTF
>TRBV7-6|.|TRBD1|TRBJ2-6
CASSLEGTGGRSGANVLTF
>TRBV24-1|.|TRBD2|TRBJ2-5
CATSKTGGEETQYF
>TRBV20-1|.|.|TRBJ2-3
CSATEKDYPSTDTQYF
>TRBV5-1|many|.|TRBJ2-3
CASSSMLGATDTQYF
>TRBV6-6|few|TRBD1|TRBJ2-6
CASSGDSSGANVLTF
>TRBV2|.|TRBD1|TRBJ2-1
CASDRQGYNEQFF